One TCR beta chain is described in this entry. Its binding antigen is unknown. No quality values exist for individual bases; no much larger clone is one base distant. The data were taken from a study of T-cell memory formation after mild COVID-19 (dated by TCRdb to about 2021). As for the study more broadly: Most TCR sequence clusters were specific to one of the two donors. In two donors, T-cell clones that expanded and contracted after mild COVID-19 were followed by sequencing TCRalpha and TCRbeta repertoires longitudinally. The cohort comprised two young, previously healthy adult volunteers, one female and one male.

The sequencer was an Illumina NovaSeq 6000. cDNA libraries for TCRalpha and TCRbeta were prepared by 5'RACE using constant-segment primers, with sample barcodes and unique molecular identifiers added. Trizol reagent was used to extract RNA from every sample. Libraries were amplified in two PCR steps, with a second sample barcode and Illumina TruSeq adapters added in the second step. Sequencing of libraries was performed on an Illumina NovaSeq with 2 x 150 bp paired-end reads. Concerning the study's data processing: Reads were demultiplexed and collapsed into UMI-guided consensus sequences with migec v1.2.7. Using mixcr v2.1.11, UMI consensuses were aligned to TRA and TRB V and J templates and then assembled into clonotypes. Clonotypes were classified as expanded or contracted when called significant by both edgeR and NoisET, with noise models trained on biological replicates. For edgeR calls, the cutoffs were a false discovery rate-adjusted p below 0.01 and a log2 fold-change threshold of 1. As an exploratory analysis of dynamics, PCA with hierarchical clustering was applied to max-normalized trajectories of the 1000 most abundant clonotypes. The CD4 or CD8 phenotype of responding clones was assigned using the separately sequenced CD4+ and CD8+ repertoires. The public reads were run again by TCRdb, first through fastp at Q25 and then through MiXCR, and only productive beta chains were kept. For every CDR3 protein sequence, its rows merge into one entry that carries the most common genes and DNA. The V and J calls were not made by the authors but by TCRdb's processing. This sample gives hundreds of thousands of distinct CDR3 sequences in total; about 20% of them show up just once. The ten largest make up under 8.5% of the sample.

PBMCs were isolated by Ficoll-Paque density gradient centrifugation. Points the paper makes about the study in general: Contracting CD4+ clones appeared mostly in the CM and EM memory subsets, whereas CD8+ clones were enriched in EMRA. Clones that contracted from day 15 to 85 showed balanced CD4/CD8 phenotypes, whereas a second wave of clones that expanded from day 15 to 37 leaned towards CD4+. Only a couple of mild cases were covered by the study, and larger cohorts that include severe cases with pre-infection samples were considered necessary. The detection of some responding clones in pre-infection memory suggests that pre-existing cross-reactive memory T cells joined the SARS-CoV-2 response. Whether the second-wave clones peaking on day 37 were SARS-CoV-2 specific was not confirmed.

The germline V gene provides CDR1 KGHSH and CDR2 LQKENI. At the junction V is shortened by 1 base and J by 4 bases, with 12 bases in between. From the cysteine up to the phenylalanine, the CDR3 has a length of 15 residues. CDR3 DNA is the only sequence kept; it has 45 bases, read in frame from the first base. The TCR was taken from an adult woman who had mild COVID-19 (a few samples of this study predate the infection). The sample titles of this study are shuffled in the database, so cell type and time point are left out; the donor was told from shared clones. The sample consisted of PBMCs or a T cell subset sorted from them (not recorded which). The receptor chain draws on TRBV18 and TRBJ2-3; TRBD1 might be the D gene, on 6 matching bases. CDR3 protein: CASSPLGAQADTQYF. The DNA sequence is TGTGCCAGCTCACCACTGGGGGCGCAGGCAGATACGCAGTATTTT.